This T cell receptor (beta chain) was sequenced during a study of T cells in Graves' hyperthyroidism and ophthalmopathy. Study results and caveats: Peripheral blood also featured most of the thyroid clonotypes expanded above 0.001.

The ends lost 5 bases at V and 0 bases at J; junction bases unmatched: 8. The germline CDR1 and CDR2 sequences are SEHNR and FQNEAQ (reference sequence). This CDR3 contains 16 residues. This clonotype was found many times. The antigen remains unidentified. It was RNA transcripts that yielded the amplified TCR beta CDR3 regions. The HTBI primer set was used in a first-round RT-PCR of the TCR CDR3. From the multiplex PCR reads, TCRdb called clonotypes with MiXCR, one entry per CDR3 protein. The sample includes approximately 600,000 distinct CDR3 sequences, 11% to 15% of them seen just once. Each patient was aged 18 to 65 and had newly diagnosed hyperthyroidism of under 2 months' duration. Orbital computed tomography, thyroid ultrasound, serum thyroxine and TRAb, and clinical symptoms together informed the diagnoses. Before ophthalmopathy appeared, progressors gave blood at initial hyperthyroidism diagnosis.

Sequencing was carried out using blood. The V call is TRBV7-9, the J call TRBJ2-7, with TRBD1 identical over 9 bases. This clonotype originated in a woman aged 30 to 39 with Graves' hyperthyroidism that later progressed to Graves' ophthalmopathy. CDR3 sequence (DNA): TGTGCCAGCAGCAGACAGGGGGGGACTTTCTCCTACGAGCAGTACTTC. Its protein product is CASSRQGGTFSYEQYF.